This TCR beta chain was observed in a study of shared clonotypes between healthy human individuals. Study observations and caveats: Some naive CD4 clonotypes, roughly 4.5%, turned up in common across several donors. Clonotypes not shared had lower generation probabilities than those common to all four donors.

Replicate PCRs from sorted subsets contained approximately 220 ng DNA, which is 29,000 or so T cell genomes. The repertoire was sequenced with immunoSEQ multiplex PCR; TCRdb's copy has only in-frame clones and lacks some. In the table there are tens of thousands of clones, roughly two thirds of which are singletons. The CDR3 sequence is 14 residues long. Germline V gene data show CDR1 as SGHTS and CDR2 as YDEGEE. Trimming cost V 4 bases and J 1 base, with 11 bases left between them. Each CD8 memory set brought CD45RO+ cells together with CCR7-negative CD45RA+ TemRA cells. To note about this clone: The antigen is not known.

The receptor's source is a man aged 25-40 years in good health. Sample: memory CD8+ T cells sorted from blood. As for subset: CD45RO+ cells pooled with CCR7-negative TemRA cells. The chain has TRBV5-8 and TRBJ1-1; D is possibly TRBD1 (5 bases). CDR3 nucleotide sequence: TGTGCCAGCAGCGTAGGGGTGCGGAACACTGAAGCTTTCTTT. Amino acids: CASSVGVRNTEAFF.